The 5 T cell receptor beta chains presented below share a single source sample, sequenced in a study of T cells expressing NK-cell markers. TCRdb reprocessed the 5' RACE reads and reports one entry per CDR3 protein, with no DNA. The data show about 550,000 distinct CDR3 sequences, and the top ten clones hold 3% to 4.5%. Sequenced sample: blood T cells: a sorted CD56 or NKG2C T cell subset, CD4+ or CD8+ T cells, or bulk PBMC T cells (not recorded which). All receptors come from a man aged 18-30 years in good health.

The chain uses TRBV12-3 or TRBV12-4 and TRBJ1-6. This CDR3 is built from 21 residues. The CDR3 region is CASSLALKTPVGAQWNSPLHF.

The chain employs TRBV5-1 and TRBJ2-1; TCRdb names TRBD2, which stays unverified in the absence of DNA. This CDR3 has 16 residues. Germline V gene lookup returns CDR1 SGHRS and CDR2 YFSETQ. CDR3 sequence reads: CASMGTETTPYNEHFF.

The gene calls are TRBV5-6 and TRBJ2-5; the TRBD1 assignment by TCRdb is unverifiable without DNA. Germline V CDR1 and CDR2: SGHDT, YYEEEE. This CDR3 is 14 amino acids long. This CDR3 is CASSRRDPRETQYF.

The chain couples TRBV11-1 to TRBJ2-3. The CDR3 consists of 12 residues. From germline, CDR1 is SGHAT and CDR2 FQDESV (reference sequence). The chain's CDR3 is CASSYFTDTQYF. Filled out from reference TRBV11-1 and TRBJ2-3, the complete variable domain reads EAEVAQSPRYKITEKSQAVAFWCDPISGHATLYWYRQILGQGPELLVQFQDESVVDDSQLPKDRFSAERLKGVDSTLKIQPAELGDSAMYLCASSYFTDTQYFGPGTRLTVL.

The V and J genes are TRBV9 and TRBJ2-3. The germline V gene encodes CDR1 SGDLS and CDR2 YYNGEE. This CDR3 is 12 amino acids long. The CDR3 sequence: CASSSHGDTQYF.